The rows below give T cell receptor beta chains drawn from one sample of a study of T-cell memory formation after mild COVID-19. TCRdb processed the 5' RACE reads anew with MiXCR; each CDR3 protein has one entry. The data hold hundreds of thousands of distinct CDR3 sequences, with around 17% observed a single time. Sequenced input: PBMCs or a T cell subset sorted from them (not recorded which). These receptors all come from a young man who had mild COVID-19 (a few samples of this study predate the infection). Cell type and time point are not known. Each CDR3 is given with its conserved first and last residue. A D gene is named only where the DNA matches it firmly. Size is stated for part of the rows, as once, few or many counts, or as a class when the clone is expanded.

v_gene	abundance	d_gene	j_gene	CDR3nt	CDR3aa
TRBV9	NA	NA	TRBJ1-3	TGTGCCAGCAGCCCCCACCCCACCGGGGGAAACACCATATATTTT	CASSPHPTGGNTIYF
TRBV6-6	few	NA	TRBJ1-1	TGTGCCAGCAGTTACCAGCCAGGGGCGGCCACTGAAGCTTTCTTT	CASSYQPGAATEAFF
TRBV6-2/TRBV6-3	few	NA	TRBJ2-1	TGTGCCAGCAGTCCCAGAACCCATGAGCAGTTCTTC	CASSPRTHEQFF
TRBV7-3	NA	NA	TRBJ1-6	TGTGCCAGCAGCTTAAGGCACGGAGATTCACCCCTCCACTTT	CASSLRHGDSPLHF
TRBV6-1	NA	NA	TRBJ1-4	TGTGCCAGCAGTCGCCTGGGGGGGCACGGTGAAAAACTGTTTTTT	CASSRLGGHGEKLFF
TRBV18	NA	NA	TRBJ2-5	TGTGCCAGCTCACCGCTTCCGGGACAGCCGGGGGGGACCCAGTACTTC	CASSPLPGQPGGTQYF
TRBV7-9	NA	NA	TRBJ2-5	TGTGCCAGCAGCCCCGTTCTGAGCGGAGAGACCCAGTACTTC	CASSPVLSGETQYF
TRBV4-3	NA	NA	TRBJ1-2	TGCGCCAGCAGCCAAGGAGGCACCCCTAACTATGGCTACACCTTC	CASSQGGTPNYGYTF
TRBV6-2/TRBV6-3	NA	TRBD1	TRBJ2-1	TGTGCCAGCAGTTACGTCATGAGGGGACAGGGAAGAAATGAGCAGTTCTTC	CASSYVMRGQGRNEQFF
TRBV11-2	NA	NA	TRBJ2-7	TGTGCCAGCAGCGGAGCCTTTGGGACCGCATCCTACGAGCAGTACTTC	CASSGAFGTASYEQYF
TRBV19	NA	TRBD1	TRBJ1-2	TGTGCCAGTAGTCCGTTCGGACAGGGGGGAAACTATGGCTACACCTTC	CASSPFGQGGNYGYTF
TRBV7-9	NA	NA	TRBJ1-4	TGTGCCAGCAGCTTTTCAGGGGAGAACAATGAAAAACTGTTTTTT	CASSFSGENNEKLFF
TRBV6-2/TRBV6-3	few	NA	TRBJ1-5	TGTGCCAGCAAAAGGGGGGCAACGGCCCAGCATTTT	CASKRGATAQHF
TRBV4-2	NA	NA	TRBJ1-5	TGTGCCAGCAGCCAAGAAGCTCAGGGGAACCAGCCCCAGCATTTT	CASSQEAQGNQPQHF
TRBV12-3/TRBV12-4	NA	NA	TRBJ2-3	TGTGCCAGCAGTTTGAGCAGCGGGGATACGCAGTATTTT	CASSLSSGDTQYF
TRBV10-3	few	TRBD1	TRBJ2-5	TGTGCCATCAGTGGGTCCGGGACAGGGGCGATTGACGGGGAAGAGACCCAGTACTTC	CAISGSGTGAIDGEETQYF
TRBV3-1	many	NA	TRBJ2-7	TGTGCCAGCAGCCAGCGCGGCTCCTACGAGCAGTACTTC	CASSQRGSYEQYF
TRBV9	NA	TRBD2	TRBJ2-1	TGTGCCAGCAGCGGACTAGCGGGGCTCAATGAGCAGTTCTTC	CASSGLAGLNEQFF
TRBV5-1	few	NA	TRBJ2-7	TGCGCCAGCAGCAAGGTTTCCTACGAGCAGTACTTC	CASSKVSYEQYF
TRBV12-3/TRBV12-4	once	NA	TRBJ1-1	TGTGCCAGCAATTGGTCTCACACCAATCCTAGCGCTGAAGCTTTCTTT	CASNWSHTNPSAEAFF
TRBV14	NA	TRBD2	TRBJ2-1	TGTGCCAGCAGCCAAGATACGACTAGCGGGGGACTCTACAATGAGCAGTTCTTC	CASSQDTTSGGLYNEQFF
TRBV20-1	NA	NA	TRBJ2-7	TGCAGTGCTAGAGGGCCCTCAGTCCCTACCTACGAGCAGTACTTC	CSARGPSVPTYEQYF
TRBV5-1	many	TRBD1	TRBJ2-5	TGCGCCAGCAGCTATATAGGGGGACAGCTTCAAGAGACCCAGTACTTC	CASSYIGGQLQETQYF
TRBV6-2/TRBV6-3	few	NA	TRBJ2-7	TGTGCCAGCAGTTACTCCGACGAGGGTCCGGGGGAGCAGTACTTC	CASSYSDEGPGEQYF
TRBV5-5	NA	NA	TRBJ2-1	TGTGCCAGCAGCGGGGTGGGATCCTCCGGCCACAATGAGCAGTTCTTC	CASSGVGSSGHNEQFF
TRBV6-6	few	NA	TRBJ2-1	TGTGCCAGCAGTCCCAAGTCCCCCAATGAGCAGTTCTTC	CASSPKSPNEQFF
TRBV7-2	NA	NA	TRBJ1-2	TGTGCCAGCACCCCCTTCAAGGTAGGGGATGGCTACACCTTC	CASTPFKVGDGYTF
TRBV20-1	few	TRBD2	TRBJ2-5	TGCAGTGCTGACAAGCGGACTAGCGGGGGGGAGACCCAGTACTTC	CSADKRTSGGETQYF